The rows below give T cell receptor beta chains drawn from one sample of a study of cytomegalovirus exposure and HLA in healthy donors. Clones were read by immunoSEQ multiplex PCR, and TCRdb kept only the in-frame ones, dropping some. The repertoire holds more than 90,000 clones, with less than 80% as singletons. The source material was PBMCs. The receptors were gathered from a woman aged 25 to 39 in good health and CMV-seronegative. CDR3s include the opening cysteine and the closing phenylalanine or tryptophan. A D gene is named only where the DNA matches it firmly. Clone size is given for some rows only: seen once, a few or many times, or a class if the clone is expanded.

clone size	D gene	CDR3 length	V gene	J gene	CDR3 protein	CDR3 DNA
-	-	14	TRBV19	TRBJ1-4	CASLGTATNEKLFF	TGTGCCAGCCTTGGGACTGCAACTAATGAAAAACTGTTTTTT
few	TRBD2	17	TRBV29-1	TRBJ2-3	CSVGDLVRGGSSDTQYF	TGCAGCGTTGGGGATCTGGTTCGTGGCGGGAGCTCAGATACGCAGTATTTT
few	TRBD1	16	TRBV16	TRBJ1-5	CASSQNDRGQDQPQHF	TGTGCCAGCAGCCAAAACGACAGGGGGCAAGATCAGCCCCAGCATTTT
-	TRBD1	13	TRBV6-1	TRBJ1-2	CASSRDRADGYTF	TGTGCCAGCAGTCGGGACAGGGCTGATGGCTACACCTTC
few	TRBD1	13	TRBV29-1	TRBJ2-1	CSVIRGRFNEQFF	TGCAGCGTTATCAGGGGGCGCTTCAATGAGCAGTTCTTC
-	-	16	TRBV9	TRBJ2-2	CASSVLSGENTGELFF	TGTGCCAGCAGCGTATTATCAGGGGAAAACACCGGGGAGCTGTTTTTT
once	TRBD1	13	TRBV6-5	TRBJ2-1	CASSQAGGLEQFF	TGTGCCAGCAGTCAAGCAGGGGGCCTTGAGCAGTTCTTC
few	-	15	TRBV6-6	TRBJ1-1	CASSRPGTSDMKAFF	TGTGCCAGCAGTAGGCCCGGGACATCTGACATGAAGGCTTTCTTT
once	TRBD2	15	TRBV15	TRBJ2-7	CATSRDRSGKGEQYF	TGTGCCACCAGCAGAGACCGGAGCGGGAAGGGCGAGCAGTACTTC
-	-	15	TRBV27	TRBJ1-1	CASSSTGMGDTEAFF	TGTGCCAGCAGTTCCACAGGGATGGGTGACACTGAAGCTTTCTTT
-	-	15	TRBV18	TRBJ1-5	CASSPTHDSNQPQHF	TGTGCCAGCTCACCGACACATGATAGCAATCAGCCCCAGCATTTT
-	TRBD2	15	TRBV5-1	TRBJ2-2	CASSLALAGPGELFF	TGCGCCAGCAGCTTGGCTTTAGCGGGACCCGGGGAGCTGTTTTTT
few	TRBD1	14	TRBV28	TRBJ2-7	CASSLTGGRYEQYF	TGTGCCAGCAGTTTAACAGGGGGCCGGTACGAGCAGTACTTC
few	TRBD1	13	TRBV7-9	TRBJ2-7	CASIQTGGHEQYF	TGTGCCAGCATTCAGACAGGGGGCCACGAGCAGTACTTC
few	TRBD1	12	TRBV6-1	TRBJ1-1	CASSEIRGLAFF	TGTGCCAGCAGTGAGATTAGGGGGCTGGCTTTCTTT
-	-	15	TRBV5-4	TRBJ1-3	CASSLGAPLGNTIYF	TGTGCCAGCAGCTTGGGGGCTCCTCTTGGAAACACCATATATTTT
-	-	15	TRBV4-3	TRBJ2-3	CASSQTRYGTDTQYF	TGCGCCAGCAGCCAAACCAGGTACGGCACAGATACGCAGTATTTT
-	TRBD1	16	TRBV4-1	TRBJ1-6	CASSLLSGTGDSPLHF	TGCGCCAGCAGCCTACTTTCCGGGACAGGGGATTCACCCCTCCACTTT
-	TRBD1	15	TRBV5-1	TRBJ2-7	CASSLTRTGEDEQYF	TGCGCCAGCAGCTTAACTAGGACAGGGGAGGACGAGCAGTACTTC
-	-	13	TRBV7-3	TRBJ2-3	CASRKTETDTQYF	TGTGCCAGCAGAAAGACAGAGACAGATACGCAGTATTTT
few	-	15	TRBV5-1	TRBJ1-3	CASSLTQAGGNTIYF	TGCGCCAGCAGCTTGACGCAGGCGGGTGGAAACACCATATATTTT
-	TRBD1	14	TRBV19	TRBJ1-2	CASHRGGQAYSYTF	TGTGCCAGTCATCGGGGAGGACAGGCTTATAGCTACACCTTC
-	-	14	TRBV27	TRBJ2-7	CASTTTGSSYEQYF	TGTGCCAGTACTACAACAGGGAGCTCCTACGAGCAGTACTTC
few	-	18	TRBV7-9	TRBJ1-3	CASSLFQGPQLKGNTIYF	TGTGCCAGCAGCTTATTCCAGGGGCCGCAATTGAAGGGAAACACCATATATTTT
-	-	13	TRBV19	TRBJ1-1	CASSIGGNTEAFF	TGTGCCAGTAGTATAGGAGGGAACACTGAAGCTTTCTTT
-	TRBD2	14	TRBV10-3	TRBJ2-2	CAITSGANTGELFF	TGTGCCATCACGAGCGGGGCGAACACCGGGGAGCTGTTTTTT
-	TRBD2	16	TRBV5-4	TRBJ2-1	CASSSGSSGTYNEQFF	TGTGCCAGCAGCTCGGGCTCTAGCGGAACCTACAATGAGCAGTTCTTC
-	TRBD2	16	TRBV5-1	TRBJ2-1	CASSLGTSGRSNEQFF	TGCGCCAGCAGCTTGGGGACTAGCGGGAGATCAAATGAGCAGTTCTTC